This note documents a single T cell receptor (beta chain) sequence. There are a few counts of this clonotype. The clone's antigen remains unknown. No clone much larger than this one lies a single base away; base qualities are absent. The roughly 39 donors, aged about 6 to 90 years, were systemically healthy Caucasian individuals from Russia. About 10 milliliters of peripheral blood were drawn from each donor into EDTA-treated Vacutainer tubes. Ficoll-Paque density-gradient centrifugation was used to isolate PBMCs, with at least 6.5 million per sample. Total RNA, at least 5 micrograms per sample, was extracted from PBMCs with Trizol reagent. For every donor, flow cytometry on a PBMC aliquot measured the percentage of naive CD45RAhigh/CD27high T cells. Its CDR3 holds 17 amino acids, cysteine through phenylalanine. The read is trimmed to its CDR3 DNA, 51 bases read in frame from base 1. The germline ends are 26 bases apart after V is trimmed by 4 bases and J by 7 bases.

The data were obtained in a study of blood T cells in healthy people across ages (dated by TCRdb to the mid-2010s). Regarding the research as a whole: In model experiments, roughly one uniquely barcoded TCR beta cDNA molecule per two T cells was captured by template switching. Two additional independent replicas of 1 million unique cDNA reads from the same blood draw were analyzed for two donors (one aged 18 to 30 and one aged 80 or older). Age-related changes in TCR beta repertoire diversity were measured in the study by deep sequencing normalized with unique cDNA molecular identifiers. To avoid experimental bias, donors of different ages were randomly spread across the sequencing lanes. Four age groups were formed from the donors: young (average approximately 17 years), middle-aged (around 40), aged (62) and long-lived (more than 75). The study at large found these results: As age increased, observed TCR beta diversity per million T cells dropped in a roughly linear way, and a significant reduction was already evident by age 40. Because the CMV infection status of the donors was unknown, age-related changes in expanded clonotypes may potentially have been confounded. There was a strong correlation between observed TCR beta diversity and the percentage of naive T cells measured by flow cytometry. Estimates of total diversity based on one million sequenced T cells were regarded as lower bounds and as underestimates. Compared with the aged group, the long-lived group had more naive CD4+ T cells, fewer expanded clones and increased TCR diversity, suggesting age selection. Because profiling used bulk unsorted PBMCs, naive and antigen-experienced compartments could not be compared conclusively.

Library prep was done by 5' RACE. The instrument given in TCRdb is Illumina HiSeq 2500. A second roughly 6 to 12 cycle PCR used a sample-barcoded 5' primer and a J-beta primer mix. A unique molecular identifier was introduced onto each TCR beta cDNA molecule by a template-switch 5' adaptor carrying 12 random nucleotides. Each sample yielded at least 2.5 million CDR3-containing paired-end reads. First-strand cDNA was synthesized from all RNA with the Mint cDNA synthesis kit, primed by a TRBC-specific oligonucleotide. All cDNA was treated with uracil-DNA glycosylase and then went through a first 18-cycle PCR with the universal primers M1SS and BC2_uni_R. As for the original processing: For normalization, 1 million high-quality reads, each with a distinct molecular identifier, were randomly selected from each sample. Reads with shared molecular identifiers were discarded instead of being binned into consensus sequences. MiTCR, with a Q25 quality threshold and the strictest error-elimination algorithm, was used for CDR3 identification, clonotype clustering and error correction. A nonparametric unseen species model with Euler transformation was used to estimate a lower bound on total TCR beta diversity. Clones were called with MiXCR by TCRdb after fastp trimmed the public reads at Q25, and only in-frame beta chains were retained. One record per CDR3 amino acid sequence lists the most common genes and DNA. The authors' filters were not applied to this entry. The sample yields 850,000 to 1,000,000 distinct CDR3 sequences; roughly half were counted once. The leading ten clones occupy roughly a fifth of the sample.

The receptor comes from a woman in her fifties or sixties in good health. Sequencing was carried out using blood. The chain joins TRBV12-3 or TRBV12-4 to TRBJ2-7; no D gene can be assigned with confidence. The sequence in DNA is TGTGCCAGCAGTTCCGACACCCCAGTGAGTACGATGGATGAGCAGTACTTC. Translation gives CASSSDTPVSTMDEQYF.